Given below is one T cell receptor beta chain in context. The target antigen is unknown. This entry is derived from a study of long-term antiretroviral therapy in people with HIV. Study results and limitations: The study found that diversity rose after ART but stayed below transplant donor controls. Compared with controls, HIV repertoires showed narrower CDR3 length ranges.

Germline CDR1 is MDHEN and CDR2 is SYDVKM. The CDR3 consists of 15 residues. V was clipped by 6 bases and J by 2 bases, with 17 bases between them. There was at least one pre-ART PBMC sample for each donor, plus at least two post-ART PBMC samples. Before DNA extraction, roughly 0.95-10 million cryopreserved PBMC were held in the samples. It was version v3.0 of the immunoSEQ assay that was run at survey level. Sequencing used immunoSEQ multiplex PCR; TCRdb keeps in-frame clones, though not all of them. The sample has around 20,000 clones, about 70% seen once. The input for sequencing was unsorted PBMCs, taken 0.5 years before starting antiretroviral therapy. The receptor comes from a man younger than 35 with HIV. This chain joins TRBV28 and TRBJ2-7, with D possibly TRBD1 on 6 matching bases. In DNA, the CDR3 is TGTGCCAGCAGACCCTCAACAGGGTACCCCTACGAGCAGTACTTC. Protein sequence: CASRPSTGYPYEQYF.